This T cell receptor (beta chain) came from a study of cytomegalovirus exposure and HLA in healthy donors. 13 Jbeta primers and 60 Vbeta primers were used for the PCR. Sequencing used immunoSEQ multiplex PCR; TCRdb keeps in-frame clones, though not all of them. The repertoire holds under 150,000 clones, with around 84% as singletons. Donors likely had unrecorded immune exposures despite being nominally healthy when sampled. Worth noting for this clone: Its target is not known.

Study findings and constraints: Earlier results showed most TCR beta V segments being productive about 90% or about 30% of the time.

This receptor was identified in a middle-aged man in good health and CMV-seropositive. Specimen: PBMCs.

Here the CDR3 DNA reads TGTGCCAGCAGAGTCTGGACAGGGGAGTATACGACTAATGAAAAACTGTTTTTT. This encodes CASRVWTGEYTTNEKLFF. This chain connects TRBV28 to TRBJ1-4, with 9 bases that match TRBD1. Germline lookup yields CDR1 MDHEN and CDR2 SYDVKM. V shed 6 bases and J 2 bases; nucleotides not matched to a gene: 13. This CDR3 contains 18 residues.